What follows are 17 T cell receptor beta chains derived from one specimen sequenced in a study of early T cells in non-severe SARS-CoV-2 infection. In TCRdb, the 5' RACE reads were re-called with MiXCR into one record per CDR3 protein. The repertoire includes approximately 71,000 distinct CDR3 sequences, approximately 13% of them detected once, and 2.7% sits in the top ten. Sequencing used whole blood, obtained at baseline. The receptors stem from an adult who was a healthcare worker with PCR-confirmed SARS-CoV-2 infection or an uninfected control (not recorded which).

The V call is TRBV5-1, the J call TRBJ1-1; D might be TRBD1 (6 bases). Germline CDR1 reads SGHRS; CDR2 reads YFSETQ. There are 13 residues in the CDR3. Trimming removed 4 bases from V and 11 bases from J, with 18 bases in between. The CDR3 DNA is TGCGCCAGCAGCCCCGCCTACAGGGTAGCGGCTTTCTTT. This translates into CASSPAYRVAAFF. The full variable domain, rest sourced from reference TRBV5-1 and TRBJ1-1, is KAGVTQTPRYLIKTRGQQVTLSCSPISGHRSVSWYQQTPGQGLQFLFEYFSETQRNKGNFPGRFSGRQFSNSRSEMNVSTLELGDSALYLCASSPAYRVAAFFGQGTRLTVV.

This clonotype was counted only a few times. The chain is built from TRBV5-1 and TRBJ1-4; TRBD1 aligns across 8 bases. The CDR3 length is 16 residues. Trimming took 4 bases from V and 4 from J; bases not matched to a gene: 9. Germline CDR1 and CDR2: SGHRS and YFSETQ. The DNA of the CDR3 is TGCGCCAGCAGCATTAATCCAGGGGGCGGTAATGAAAAACTGTTTTTT. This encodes CASSINPGGGNEKLFF.

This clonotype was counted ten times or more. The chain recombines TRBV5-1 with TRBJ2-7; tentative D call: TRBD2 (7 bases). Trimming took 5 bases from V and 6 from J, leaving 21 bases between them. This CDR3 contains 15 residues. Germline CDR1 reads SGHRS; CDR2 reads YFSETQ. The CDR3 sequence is CASRIESGGNSEQYF. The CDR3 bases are TGCGCCAGCAGAATTGAGTCGGGGGGCAATAGCGAGCAGTACTTC.

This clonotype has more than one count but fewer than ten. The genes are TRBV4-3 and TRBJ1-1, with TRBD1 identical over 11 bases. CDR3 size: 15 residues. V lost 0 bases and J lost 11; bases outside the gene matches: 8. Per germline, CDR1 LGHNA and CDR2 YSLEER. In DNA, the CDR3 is TGCGCCAGCAGCCAAGATCTGGACAGGGGGCTGGAGGCTTTCTTT. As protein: CASSQDLDRGLEAFF.

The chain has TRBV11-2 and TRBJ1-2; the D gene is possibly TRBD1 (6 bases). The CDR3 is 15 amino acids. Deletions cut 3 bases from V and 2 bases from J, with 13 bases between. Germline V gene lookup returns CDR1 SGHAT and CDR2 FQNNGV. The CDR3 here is CASSFNLGQNYGYTF. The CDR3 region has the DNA TGTGCCAGCAGCTTCAACCTAGGACAGAACTATGGCTACACCTTC.

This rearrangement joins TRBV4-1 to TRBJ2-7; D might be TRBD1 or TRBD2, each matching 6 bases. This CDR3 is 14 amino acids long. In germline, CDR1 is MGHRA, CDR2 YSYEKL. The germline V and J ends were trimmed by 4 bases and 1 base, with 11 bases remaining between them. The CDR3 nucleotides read TGCGCCAGCAGCCGCGGGACAAAATCCTACGAGCAGTACTTC. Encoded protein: CASSRGTKSYEQYF.

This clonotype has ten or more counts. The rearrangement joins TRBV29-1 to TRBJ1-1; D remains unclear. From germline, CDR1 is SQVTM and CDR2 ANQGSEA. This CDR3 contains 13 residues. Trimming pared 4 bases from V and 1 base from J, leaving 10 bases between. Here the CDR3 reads CSVGEGSNTEAFF. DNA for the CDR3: TGCAGCGTTGGGGAGGGCTCGAACACTGAAGCTTTCTTT.

The CDR3 loop reads CASSLVVTSGGYEQYF. CDR3 DNA sequence: TGTGCCAGCAGCTTAGTTGTGACTAGCGGGGGCTACGAGCAGTACTTC. The V call is TRBV11-2, the J call TRBJ2-7; 12 bases are a match to TRBD2. In germline, CDR1 is SGHAT, CDR2 FQNNGV. The CDR3 runs to 16 residues. The V gene end was trimmed by 1 base and the J gene end by 3 bases; junction bases not matched to a gene: 4.

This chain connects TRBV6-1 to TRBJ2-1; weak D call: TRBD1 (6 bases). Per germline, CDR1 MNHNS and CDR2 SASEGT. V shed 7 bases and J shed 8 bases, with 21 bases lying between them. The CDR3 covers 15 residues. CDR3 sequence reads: CASTEGTSRNHEQFF. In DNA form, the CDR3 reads TGTGCCAGCACCGAAGGGACATCGCGCAATCATGAGCAGTTCTTC.

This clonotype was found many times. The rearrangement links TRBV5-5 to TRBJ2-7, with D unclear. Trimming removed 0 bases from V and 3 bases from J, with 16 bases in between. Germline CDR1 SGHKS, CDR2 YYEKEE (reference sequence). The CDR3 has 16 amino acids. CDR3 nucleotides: TGTGCCAGCAGCTTGGATGTCCAGGTTTGGGGCTACGAGCAGTACTTC. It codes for CASSLDVQVWGYEQYF.

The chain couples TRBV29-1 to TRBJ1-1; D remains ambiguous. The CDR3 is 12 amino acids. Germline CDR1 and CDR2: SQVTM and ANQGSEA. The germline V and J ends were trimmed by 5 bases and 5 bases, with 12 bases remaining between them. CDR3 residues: CSVYKRSTEAFF. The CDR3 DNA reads TGCAGCGTTTACAAGCGTTCGACTGAAGCTTTCTTT.

CDR3 sequence: CASRADRGRNYGYTF. CDR3 in DNA: TGTGCCAGCAGGGCAGATCGGGGCAGGAACTATGGCTACACCTTC. The rearrangement uses TRBV5-5 and TRBJ1-2; weak D call: TRBD1 (5 bases). The CDR3 sequence is 15 residues long. Trimming pared 5 bases from V and 2 bases from J, leaving 16 bases between. Germline V gene data show CDR1 as SGHKS and CDR2 as YYEKEE (reference sequence).

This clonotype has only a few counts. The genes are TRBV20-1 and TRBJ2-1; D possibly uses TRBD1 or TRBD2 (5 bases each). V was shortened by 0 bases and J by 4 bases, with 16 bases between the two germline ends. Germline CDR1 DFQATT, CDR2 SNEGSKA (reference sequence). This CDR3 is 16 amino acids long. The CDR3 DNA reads TGCAGTGCTAGAGATCCCGCAGGGAGCGAATACAATGAGCAGTTCTTC. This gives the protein CSARDPAGSEYNEQFF.

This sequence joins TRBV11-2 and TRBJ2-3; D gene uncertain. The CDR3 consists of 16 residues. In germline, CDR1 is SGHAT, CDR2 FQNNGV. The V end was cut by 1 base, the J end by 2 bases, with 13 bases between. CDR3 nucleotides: TGTGCCAGCAGCTTAGTTCCTGGCGGATCCACAGATACGCAGTATTTT. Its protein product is CASSLVPGGSTDTQYF.

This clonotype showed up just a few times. This chain's CDR3 is CASSKPAADRYQETQYF. The CDR3 DNA reads TGTGCCAGCAGCAAACCAGCAGCGGACAGGTACCAAGAGACCCAGTACTTC. The chain couples TRBV11-2 to TRBJ2-5; the match to TRBD1 covers 7 bases. J gave up 0 bases and V 5 bases, and 12 bases lay outside the gene matches. CDR1 and CDR2 from the germline V gene are SGHAT and FQNNGV. This CDR3 is built from 17 residues.

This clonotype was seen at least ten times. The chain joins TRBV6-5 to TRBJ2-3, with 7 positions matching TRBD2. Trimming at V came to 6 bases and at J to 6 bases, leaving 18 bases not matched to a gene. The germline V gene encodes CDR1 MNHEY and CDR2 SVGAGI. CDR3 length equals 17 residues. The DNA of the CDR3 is TGTGCCAGCAGCCCAACCGTGAGACTAGCTGGGCGCGATACGCAGTATTTT. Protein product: CASSPTVRLAGRDTQYF.

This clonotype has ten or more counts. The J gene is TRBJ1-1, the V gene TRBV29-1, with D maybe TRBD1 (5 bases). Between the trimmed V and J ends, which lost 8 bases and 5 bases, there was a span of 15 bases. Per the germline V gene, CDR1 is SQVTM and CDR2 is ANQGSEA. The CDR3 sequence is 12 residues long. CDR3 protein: CSFRRGGTEAFF. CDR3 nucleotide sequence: TGCAGCTTTCGGAGGGGCGGGACTGAAGCTTTCTTT. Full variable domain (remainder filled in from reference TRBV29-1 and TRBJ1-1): SAVISQKPSRDICQRGTSLTIQCQVDSQVTMMFWYRQQPGQSLTLIATANQGSEATYESGFVIDKFPISRPNLTFSTLTVSNMSPEDSSIYLCSFRRGGTEAFFGQGTRLTVV.